This TCR beta chain was captured in a study of blood T cell repertoires in COVID-19 (dated by TCRdb to 2020 to 2021). With regard to the full study: The collaborator samples originated in the United States, Italy and Spain and spanned the acute and convalescent phases of COVID-19. The prospective study material was composed of cDNA or gDNA derived from T cells, B-cell-depleted T cells, or PBMCs. Deeply sampled blood TCRbeta repertoires from subjects exposed to, actively infected with, or recovered from COVID-19 were included in the dataset. A freely available public database, intended as a resource for researchers studying the immune response to SARS-CoV-2, is where the repertoires were released. The samples were drawn from two sources: the first 160 participants of the ongoing ImmuneRACE study, and 950 to 1,500 subjects contributed by 6 global collaborators. Nearly every sample came with metadata listing a de-identified subject ID, COVID-19 status, age in years and sex. Where available, HLA class I and class II types were taken from metadata supplied by the sample provider and were not determined by assay-based typing.

Overall study results and their limits: How much clinical and demographic metadata was included differed by source and by participant, and the metadata was provided uncurated.

The immunoSEQ Assay, a bias-controlled multiplex PCR, was used to amplify TCRbeta CDR3 regions from genomic DNA. For the original study's pipeline: Within the assay, amplification of reference gene primers was used to estimate how many nucleated cells each sample contained. Sequence reads were collapsed and filtered to measure the absolute abundance of every unique TCRbeta CDR3 rearrangement. For each sample, productive Simpson clonality was calculated as the square root of Simpson's diversity index over productive rearrangements. Drawn from immuneACCESS, this table holds only the in-frame rearrangements with V and J called that TCRdb kept. Clones are partly lost; checked studies trace under half to an unresolved V gene and leave the rest unexplained. That table supplies the V and J calls and clone size; D and trimming were determined from the DNA. The sample profile shows roughly 100,000 clones; 91% of them were found once. The top ten clones comprise roughly 4.5% of the sample.

Collaborating institutions collected whole blood in K2EDTA tubes following their own protocols. For TCRbeta analysis, collaborator samples were shipped as frozen whole blood, as isolated PBMCs, or as DNA extracted from either sample type. Comment on this clone: The clone's antigen remains unknown. No much larger clonotype is one base removed from it; base qualities were not supplied.

The specimen was peripheral blood. The receptor was isolated from a young man with acute or convalescent COVID-19.

The CDR3 corresponds to CASSIGSSGRGDTQYF. In nucleotide form, the sequence is TGTGCCAGTAGTATAGGCTCTAGCGGGAGGGGTGATACGCAGTATTTT. The chain employs TRBV19 and TRBJ2-3, with 12 bases aligning to TRBD2. The germline V gene (reference sequence) yields LNHDA for CDR1 and SQIVND for CDR2. Spanning cysteine to phenylalanine, the CDR3 consists of 16 amino acids. Only the CDR3 part of the read is kept: 48 bases, read in frame from the first base. From V the trimming removes 1 base and from J it removes 6 bases, while the gene matches leave 5 bases of the junction unaccounted for.